This TCR beta chain was captured by sequencing in a study of cytomegalovirus exposure and HLA in healthy donors (dated by TCRdb to between 2016 and 2019). Regarding the study in general: According to a later analysis, the 120 or so validation repertoires were produced on the same platform as the 666 repertoires of the first cohort. The study aimed to test whether cataloging public T cell receptors could reveal signatures of past pathogen exposure. Along with the roughly 670-subject first cohort, a separate validation cohort of over a hundred different subjects was used. The study combined high-throughput TCR immunosequencing, statistical association of individual TCRs with disease status, and machine learning to predict cytomegalovirus infection status. The paper as a whole reports these results and caveats: According to the authors, the approach could potentially be generalized to other disease states and immunological phenotypes. Across donors, most TCR sequences were observed very rarely, whereas some public TCRs were present in many individuals. Cytomegalovirus status was reported to be diagnosed by the classifier with high specificity and sensitivity in both the original and validation cohorts. Of the cluster scores, roughly 95% were above 0 in a later analysis, which found that TCRs clustered in the first cohort also tended to co-occur in the 120 or so validation repertoires. The validation cohort had no HLA typing available for a later analysis, so co-occurrence within that cohort was assessed over all 120 or so repertoires. In vitro tests confirmed that a few of the cytomegalovirus-associated TCR beta chains recognize cytomegalovirus antigens. A total of 150 to 200 TCR beta chains were listed by the study as associated with cytomegalovirus.

To note about this clone: Its antigen has not been determined. Base-call qualities are not available, and no considerably larger clone is one nucleotide away.

Preparation of the library involved the immunoSEQ multiplex PCR assay. The paper's data handling went like this. A statistical classification framework was built for diagnosing cytomegalovirus status from the catalog of TCR beta chain sequences. Here the immuneACCESS table is served through TCRdb, limited to in-frame sequences with V and J called. Missing clones are a known gap in these copies; in checked studies unresolved V genes cover under half, and the rest lacks a known reason. For V, J and clone size, that table is used; D and trimming come from the DNA. Across this sample there are 250,000 to 400,000 clones, with roughly nine tenths seen only once. The ten top clones hold about 1.2% of the sample. The donors were included in the validation cohort of 120 subjects, a group kept apart from the roughly 700-subject first cohort. The TCR originated in a woman in her twenties or thirties in good health and CMV-seropositive. Sample: PBMCs.

The DNA sequence is TGCGCCAGCAGCCAAGATGGAACCTACGAGCAGTACTTC. It encodes CASSQDGTYEQYF. The rearranged segments are TRBV4-1 and TRBJ2-7, with no D gene named confidently. According to the germline V gene, CDR1 reads MGHRA and CDR2 reads YSYEKL. Cut back by 0 bases and 2 bases, the V and J ends lie 5 bases apart. The CDR3 has 13 amino acids, counting the end cysteine and phenylalanine. Solely the CDR3 DNA is kept, with 39 bases framed from the first base.